The 27 T cell receptor beta chains presented below share a single source sample, sequenced in a study of blood T cell repertoires in COVID-19. Profiling relied on immunoSEQ multiplex PCR, and the TCRdb table lists in-frame clones only, not all of them. The sample records some 350,000 clones, 85% to 90% being singletons. The material sequenced was peripheral blood. Receptors originate from a woman between 50 and 59 years old with COVID-19, enrolled during active disease.

This clone occurred a few times. The gene calls are TRBV5-4 and TRBJ2-4; TRBD1 aligns across 11 bases. Germline loops: CDR1 SGHNT, CDR2 YYREEE (reference sequence). The CDR3 has 16 residues. With V trimmed by 4 bases and J by 9 bases, 12 bases remained unmatched. CDR3 coding DNA: TGTGCCAGCAGCCCCCTCCCGGGACAGGGGGATGGCATTCAGTACTTC. Encoded protein: CASSPLPGQGDGIQYF. Full variable domain (missing parts from reference TRBV5-4 and TRBJ2-4): ETGVTQSPTHLIKTRGQQVTLRCSSQSGHNTVSWYQQALGQGPQFIFQYYREEENGRGNFPPRFSGLQFPNYSSELNVNALELDDSALYLCASSPLPGQGDGIQYFGAGTRLSVL.

The chain uses TRBV7-8 and TRBJ2-5; possibly TRBD1 for D (6 bases). The V end was cut by 2 bases, the J end by 5 bases, with 12 bases between. Germline V CDR1 and CDR2: SGHVS, FQNEAQ. This CDR3 contains 14 residues. The CDR3 here is CASSLNQGLETQYF. Here the CDR3 DNA reads TGTGCCAGCAGCTTAAACCAGGGGCTGGAGACCCAGTACTTC.

J is TRBJ1-1 and V is TRBV6-5, with D unclear. This CDR3 is built from 14 residues. CDR1 is MNHEY, CDR2 SVGAGI, per germline. The germline V and J ends were trimmed by 2 bases and 5 bases, with 12 bases remaining between them. The DNA for the CDR3 is TGTGCCAGCAGTTACGCATACGGGGAAACTGAAGCTTTCTTT. This gives the protein CASSYAYGETEAFF.

The gene calls are TRBV5-1 and TRBJ2-3, with D maybe TRBD2 (6 bases). The germline CDR1 and CDR2 sequences are SGHRS and YFSETQ. The germline V and J ends were trimmed by 0 bases and 5 bases, with 13 bases remaining between them. The CDR3 extends over 15 amino acids. CDR3 residues: CASSLDGRGEDTQYF. In DNA, the CDR3 is TGCGCCAGCAGCTTGGACGGGAGAGGGGAAGATACGCAGTATTTT.

V is TRBV29-1 and J is TRBJ2-2; D is possibly TRBD2 (5 bases). Germline CDR1 SQVTM, CDR2 ANQGSEA. Trimming left V 0 bases short and J 3 bases short, with 11 bases between. The CDR3 has 15 residues. CDR3 in DNA: TGCAGCGTTGAAGATCTTCGGGGTGACACCGGGGAGCTGTTTTTT. This encodes CSVEDLRGDTGELFF.

This chain links TRBV18 with TRBJ2-5; 10 bases fit TRBD2. CDR3 length equals 15 residues. Germline V CDR1 and CDR2: KGHSH, LQKENI. V shed 3 bases and J 1 base; nucleotides not matched to a gene: 2. The CDR3 bases are TGTGCCAGCTCACCGACTAGCGGGCCCCAAGAGACCCAGTACTTC. Its protein is CASSPTSGPQETQYF.

The V and J genes are TRBV5-4 and TRBJ2-1; perhaps TRBD2 as D (6 bases). The CDR3 runs 15 residues. V was clipped by 3 bases and J by 10 bases, with 20 bases between them. The germline V gene has CDR1 SGHNT and CDR2 YYREEE (reference sequence). CDR3 sequence (DNA): TGTGCCAGCAGCTCGCCGAAAACCGGGACTCCAGAGCAGTTCTTC. Its translation: CASSSPKTGTPEQFF.

The sample holds many counts of this clone. The J gene is TRBJ2-7, the V gene TRBV2; D is unclear. This CDR3 comprises 11 residues. Trimming cost V 4 bases and J 6 bases, with 7 bases left between them. CDR1 is SNHLY and CDR2 is FYNNEI in the germline V gene. CDR3 DNA sequence: TGTGCCAGCAGTGTAGTCGGCGAGCAGTACTTC. The encoded protein is CASSVVGEQYF.

V is TRBV14 and J is TRBJ2-1; no clear D gene. Deletions cut 2 bases from V and 7 bases from J, with 9 bases between. The CDR3 consists of 13 residues. CDR1 and CDR2 from the germline V gene are SGHDN and FVKESK. CDR3 coding DNA: TGTGCCAGCAGCCAAAATATGCTAAATGAGCAGTTCTTC. Translation gives CASSQNMLNEQFF.

The J gene is TRBJ1-2, the V gene TRBV15, with 7 bases identical to TRBD1. The germline CDR1 and CDR2 sequences are LNHNV and YYDKDF (reference sequence). The CDR3 is 14 residues long. With V trimmed by 3 bases and J by 4 bases, 5 bases remained unmatched. The CDR3 DNA sequence: TGTGCCACCAGCAGGGGGACAGAGTTCTATGGCTACACCTTC. Residues: CATSRGTEFYGYTF.

The chain links TRBV5-1 to TRBJ2-1; D may be TRBD1 (5 bases). CDR1 and CDR2 (germline): SGHRS, YFSETQ. There are 15 residues in the CDR3. V was shortened by 4 bases and J by 9 bases, with 20 bases between the two germline ends. CDR3 nucleotides: TGCGCCAGCAGCCCCGTGGCAGGGCACGACGGTGAGCAGTTCTTC. Its translation is CASSPVAGHDGEQFF. The whole variable domain, remainder taken from reference TRBV5-1 and TRBJ2-1, is KAGVTQTPRYLIKTRGQQVTLSCSPISGHRSVSWYQQTPGQGLQFLFEYFSETQRNKGNFPGRFSGRQFSNSRSEMNVSTLELGDSALYLCASSPVAGHDGEQFFGPGTRLTVL.

The rearrangement links TRBV18 to TRBJ2-5; D gene ambiguous. Germline lookup yields CDR1 KGHSH and CDR2 LQKENI. The CDR3 is 14 residues long. V lost 2 bases and J lost 2, with 9 bases in between. CDR3 residues: CASSPIEVQETQYF. CDR3 in DNA: TGTGCCAGCTCACCAATTGAGGTACAAGAGACCCAGTACTTC.

The genes are TRBV18 and TRBJ2-1, with D perhaps TRBD1 (6 bases). Per the germline V gene, CDR1 is KGHSH and CDR2 is LQKENI. The CDR3 has 15 amino acids. V was cut by 7 bases and J by 6 bases, with 19 bases left in between. In nucleotides, the CDR3 is TGTGCCAGCTTACAAGACAGGCTAAAGGGCAATGAGCAGTTCTTC. Translating it yields CASLQDRLKGNEQFF. The variable domain in full, with the rest retrieved from reference TRBV18 and TRBJ2-1, is NAGVMQNPRHLVRRRGQEARLRCSPMKGHSHVYWYRQLPEEGLKFMVYLQKENIIDESGMPKERFSAEFPKEGPSILRIQQVVRGDSAAYFCASLQDRLKGNEQFFGPGTRLTVL.

As for this clone: One end of the junction is discordant with germline, which a read error may explain. The V gene is TRBV6-6, the J gene TRBJ1-2; TRBD1 agrees at 10 bases. The V gene's germline CDR1 is MNHNY and CDR2 SVGAGI (reference sequence). The CDR3 is made up of 13 amino acids. The CDR3 region has the DNA TGTGCCAGCAGCCTGAACCGGGACAGGGGACCTTTCTTC. Amino acids: CASSLNRDRGPFF.

The chain links TRBV30 to TRBJ1-3; D is undetermined. CDR1 GTSNPN and CDR2 SVGIG come from the germline V gene (reference sequence). This CDR3 is built from 14 residues. V was trimmed by 5 bases and J by 0 bases, leaving 11 bases between them. CDR3 sequence: CAWARDFSGNTIYF. CDR3 nucleotides: TGTGCCTGGGCAAGAGACTTCTCTGGAAACACCATATATTTT. The full variable domain, completed using reference TRBV30 and TRBJ1-3, is SQTIHQWPATLVQPVGSPLSLECTVEGTSNPNLYWYRQAAGRGLQLLFYSVGIGQISSEVPQNLSASRPQDRQFILSSKKLLLSDSGFYLCAWARDFSGNTIYFGEGSWLTVV.

The J gene is TRBJ1-2, the V gene TRBV18; D gene unclear. This CDR3 spans 14 amino acids. Germline assignment: CDR1 KGHSH and CDR2 LQKENI. V was cut by 2 bases and J by 5 bases, with 12 bases left in between. The CDR3 protein is CASSPSLSSYGYTF. As DNA, the CDR3 is TGTGCCAGCTCACCATCGCTGAGTTCGTATGGCTACACCTTC. The entire variable domain, with the rest obtained from reference TRBV18 and TRBJ1-2, is as follows: NAGVMQNPRHLVRRRGQEARLRCSPMKGHSHVYWYRQLPEEGLKFMVYLQKENIIDESGMPKERFSAEFPKEGPSILRIQQVVRGDSAAYFCASSPSLSSYGYTFGSGTRLTVV.

The gene calls are TRBV19 and TRBJ1-1; D is unresolved. V lost 7 bases and J lost 5, with 14 bases in between. Per germline, CDR1 LNHDA and CDR2 SQIVND (reference sequence). The CDR3 has 13 amino acids. The CDR3 coding sequence is TGTGCCAGTATCAGGTCGGGATCAACTGAAGCTTTCTTT. Residues: CASIRSGSTEAFF.

V and J are TRBV6-6 and TRBJ2-7; 7 nucleotides align to TRBD2. Germline V gene data show CDR1 as MNHNY and CDR2 as SVGAGI (reference sequence). Trimming removed 0 bases from V and 2 bases from J; junction bases left unmatched: 7. The CDR3 covers 16 residues. The CDR3 sequence is CASSYSPGLPTYEQYF. CDR3 DNA sequence: TGTGCCAGCAGTTACTCTCCGGGACTACCAACCTACGAGCAGTACTTC.

V usage is TRBV5-8 and J usage is TRBJ1-6; D call uncertain. This CDR3 has 14 residues. With 0 bases removed from V and 7 bases from J, the gap between germline ends came to 8 bases. From germline, CDR1 is SGHTS and CDR2 YDEGEE. The CDR3 region is CASSLEALNSPLHF. DNA for the CDR3: TGTGCCAGCAGCTTGGAAGCTCTCAATTCACCCCTCCACTTT.

The chain joins TRBV6-5 to TRBJ1-3; D is undetermined. The ends were cut back, 0 bases at V and 0 bases at J, with 6 bases in the middle. Germline lookup yields CDR1 MNHEY and CDR2 SVGAGI. The CDR3 loop spans 15 amino acids. Here the CDR3 DNA reads TGTGCCAGCAGTTACTCGGGGAGCTCTGGAAACACCATATATTTT. Translating gives CASSYSGSSGNTIYF.

V gene TRBV12-5 combines with J gene TRBJ1-5, with 7 bases matching TRBD1. The CDR3 runs to 15 residues. The germline V gene encodes CDR1 LGHNT and CDR2 FRNRAP. J gave up 2 bases and V 6 bases, and 7 bases lay outside the gene matches. The chain's CDR3 is CASGPTGKGNQPQHF. CDR3 nucleotides: TGTGCTAGTGGCCCGACAGGGAAGGGCAATCAGCCCCAGCATTTT.

The chain joins TRBV7-3 to TRBJ2-3; 10 bases fit TRBD2. CDR1 and CDR2 from the germline V gene are SGHTA and FQGTGA. There are 17 residues in the CDR3. The junction had 9 bases not matched to a gene; V was cut back by 5 bases and J by 1 base. CDR3: CASSRSGRRFGTDTQYF. CDR3 sequence (DNA): TGTGCCAGCAGCCGTAGCGGGAGGAGGTTTGGCACAGATACGCAGTATTTT.

Of note for this clone: At the DNA level, this CDR3 is encoded by other sequences in the same sample as well. This chain uses TRBV12-3 or TRBV12-4 with TRBJ1-2; D is perhaps TRBD1 (5 bases). The CDR3 is made up of 13 amino acids. V dropped 4 bases and J dropped 2 bases, with 8 bases sitting between them. As DNA, the CDR3 is TGTGCCAGCAGTTCTACAGGCAACTATGGCTACACCTTC. Protein sequence: CASSSTGNYGYTF.

The chain employs TRBV7-2 and TRBJ2-5; D gene ambiguous. V gave up 4 bases and J gave up 1 base, with 16 bases separating them. The CDR3 sequence is 16 residues long. Germline lookup yields CDR1 SGHTA and CDR2 FQGNSA. The DNA of the CDR3 is TGTGCCAGCAGCTCCTCCTTTGCGGAATTCCAAGAGACCCAGTACTTC. It codes for CASSSSFAEFQETQYF.

This clone was observed a single time. The rearrangement links TRBV29-1 to TRBJ2-7, with D perhaps matching TRBD2 (6 bases). From germline, CDR1 is SQVTM and CDR2 ANQGSEA. The CDR3 has 13 amino acids. The ends were cut back, 7 bases at V and 0 bases at J, with 13 bases in the middle. CDR3 region: CSARDSSSYEQYF. The CDR3 nucleotides are TGCAGCGCCCGGGACTCTAGCTCCTACGAGCAGTACTTC.

V gene TRBV19 combines with J gene TRBJ2-5; possible D gene TRBD2, 6 bases. Germline CDR1 LNHDA, CDR2 SQIVND (reference sequence). CDR3 length: 15 amino acids. The V end lost 3 bases, the J end lost 5 bases, and 16 bases lay between the germline ends. The CDR3 region is CASSIGRELQETQYF. DNA for the CDR3: TGTGCCAGTAGTATCGGCCGGGAGTTGCAGGAGACCCAGTACTTC.

The CDR3 is CASSHLAGDQPQHF. The CDR3 DNA follows: TGTGCCAGCAGCCACCTGGCAGGGGATCAGCCCCAGCATTTT. The V and J genes are TRBV5-6 and TRBJ1-5, with TRBD1 as a possible D gene (6 bases). Germline CDR1 reads SGHDT; CDR2 reads YYEEEE. With 4 bases removed from V and 5 bases from J, the gap between germline ends came to 13 bases. CDR3 length equals 14 residues.